This T cell receptor beta chain is from a study of breast tumors, draining lymph nodes, adjacent tissues. The study, taken as a whole, reports: Luminal-like breast cancer showed significantly greater tumor-nontumor repertoire similarity than basal-like breast cancer did. The lymph node origin of tumor T cells was framed as consistent with a hypothesis, not demonstrated. Tumor repertoires ranked between lymph nodes and nontumor tissue in diversity, with V and J gene preferences.

This clonotype was counted a few times. What it binds is unknown. TCRdb re-called the multiplex PCR reads with MiXCR, one entry per CDR3 protein. The sample has about 32,000 distinct CDR3 sequences, just over 35% seen once; the top ten hold roughly 11%. Germline-derived CDR1 and CDR2 are GTSNPN and SVGIG (reference sequence). With 3 bases clipped from V and 5 bases from J, the junction kept 13 bases outside the gene matches. CDR3 length: 15 residues. The TCR sequence derives from a female donor with breast cancer. Some clones in this sample may be carry-over from other donors' samples. The sequencing input was breast tumor tissue. The chain couples TRBV30 to TRBJ2-7; 7 positions agree with TRBD1. DNA of the CDR3: TGTGCCTGGAGCCCGGGACGACGACAGGGCCACGAGCAGTACTTC. It specifies CAWSPGRRQGHEQYF.